The text below deals with one TCR beta chain. Its antigen remains unknown. Other DNA sequences in this sample translate to the same CDR3. This CDR3 is built from 14 residues. Germline V gives CDR1 GTSNPN, CDR2 SVGIG (reference sequence). Trimming took 0 bases from V and 7 from J, leaving 12 bases between them. This record belongs to a study of cytomegalovirus exposure and HLA in healthy donors. For the study at large: Genotyping of nearly 400 donors showed that around 85% belonged to the Caucasian-associated ancestry cluster. General study points: It was confirmed in vitro that a few of the CMV-associated chains were specific for CMV antigens. TCR beta chains associated with HLA were, in a later analysis, more clonally expanded than equally common others. A later analysis reportedly found that, within productive TCRs, an Asian-associated ancestry cluster had fewer N-insertions than the mean observed across the roughly 610 donors.

A multiplex PCR was run with 60 Vbeta primers and 13 Jbeta primers. The assay was immunoSEQ multiplex PCR, and TCRdb's table has in-frame clones only and misses some. The sample holds hundreds of thousands of clones, about four fifths seen once. This chain connects TRBV30 to TRBJ2-2; a weak D match, TRBD2 (6 bases). The clonotype originates from a middle-aged man in good health and CMV-seropositive. Sequencing input: PBMCs. The CDR3 reads CAWSVGLPNGELFF. The CDR3 nucleotides are TGTGCCTGGAGTGTGGGACTTCCAAACGGGGAGCTGTTTTTT.